This T cell receptor beta chain was observed in a study of cytomegalovirus exposure and HLA in healthy donors. Study-level findings and limits: Per published reports, the classifier diagnosed cytomegalovirus status with high specificity and sensitivity. In vitro confirmation showed three CMV-associated chains to be CMV antigen specific.

The donors were members of the approximately 130-subject validation cohort (separate from the roughly 670-subject first cohort). Looked up from germline, CDR1 is KGHSH and CDR2 is LQKENI. The CDR3 extends over 11 amino acids. V dropped 8 bases and J dropped 4 bases, with 6 bases sitting between them. Worth noting for this clone: Its antigen is not identified.

Profiled with immunoSEQ multiplex PCR; TCRdb holds only in-frame clones, not every one. Among about 150,000 clones listed, around 90% were seen once. The receptor was derived from a man in his late teens or twenties in good health and CMV-seronegative. The sequenced sample was PBMCs. The chain joins TRBV18 to TRBJ1-5; D ambiguous. This CDR3 is CASPSNQPQHF. The DNA of the CDR3 is TGTGCCAGCCCCTCGAATCAGCCCCAGCATTTT.